The present TCR beta chain was sequenced within a study of shared clonotypes between healthy human individuals. Study conclusions and caveats: Estimated richness values were generally larger in naive subsets than in memory subsets.

With 1 base clipped from V and 7 bases from J, the junction kept 6 bases outside the gene matches. CDR1 and CDR2 from the germline V gene are SGHVS and FQNEAQ. The CDR3 sequence is 14 residues long. The authors divided CD4+ cells into CD45RA+ naive and CD45RA-negative memory subsets. The deep-level immunoSEQ assay was used. In the original processing: Sequence data from immunoSEQ were junction-only and lacked quality scores; consequently, filtering differed. Data came from immunoSEQ multiplex PCR; TCRdb stores just in-frame clones and leaves some out. V and J calls and clone size follow that table, whereas D and trimming were derived from the DNA. This sample carries about 1 million clones, about 80% of them seen once, and the ten largest clones take 1.4% to 1.5%. On this clone itself: Its antigen remains unidentified.

The specimen was memory CD4+ T cells sorted from blood. Subset of the sample: CD45RA-negative fraction. This sequence joins TRBV7-8 and TRBJ2-5; 7 nucleotides match TRBD1. This sequence originates from a man younger than 35 in good health. The CDR3 loop is CASSLVETGLTQYF. In DNA form, the CDR3 reads TGTGCCAGCAGCTTAGTAGAGACAGGGTTGACCCAGTACTTC.